This T cell receptor beta chain was observed in a study of siplizumab effects on memory and regulatory T cells. The study's findings and limits: Naive T cells looked more diverse than memory cells and looked like major alloresponse contributors. Unstimulated subsets captured only a minor fraction of alloreactive clones.

Of note for this clone: Its antigen is still unknown.

Repertoires were generated with immunoSEQ multiplex PCR, while TCRdb's copy carries only in-frame clones and drops some. Of about 100,000 clones detected, 75% to 95% appear once; the ten largest clones hold 0.14% to 0.15%. This CDR3 spans 15 amino acids. With V trimmed by 4 bases and J by 6 bases, 9 bases remained unmatched. Germline-derived CDR1 and CDR2 are SGHNT and YYREEE (reference sequence). This receptor was taken from a human donor in good health. The rearrangement joins TRBV5-4 to TRBJ2-7; 11 positions match TRBD2. Sequenced material: CD4+ T cells sorted from blood. This chain's CDR3 is CASSVETSGVFEQYF. The DNA for the CDR3 is TGTGCCAGCAGCGTAGAGACTAGCGGGGTCTTCGAGCAGTACTTC. The full variable domain, with the rest looked up from reference TRBV5-4 and TRBJ2-7, is ETGVTQSPTHLIKTRGQQVTLRCSSQSGHNTVSWYQQALGQGPQFIFQYYREEENGRGNFPPRFSGLQFPNYSSELNVNALELDDSALYLCASSVETSGVFEQYFGPGTRLTVT.